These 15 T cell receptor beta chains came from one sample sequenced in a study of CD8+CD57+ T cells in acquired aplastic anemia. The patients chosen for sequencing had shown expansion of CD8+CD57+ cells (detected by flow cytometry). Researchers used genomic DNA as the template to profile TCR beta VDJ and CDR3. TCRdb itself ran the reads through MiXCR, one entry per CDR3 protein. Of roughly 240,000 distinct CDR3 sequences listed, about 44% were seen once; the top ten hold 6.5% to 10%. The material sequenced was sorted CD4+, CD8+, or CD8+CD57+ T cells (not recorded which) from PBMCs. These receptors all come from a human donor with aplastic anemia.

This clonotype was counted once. CDR3 loop: CASSLRTEAGANVLTF. CDR3 nucleotides: TGTGCCAGCAGCTTAAGGACAGAAGCTGGGGCCAACGTCCTGACTTTC. The V call is TRBV7-3, the J call TRBJ2-6; possible D gene TRBD1, 6 bases. The CDR3 loop spans 16 amino acids. Trimming removed 1 base at V and 2 bases at J, with 9 bases between. Germline V lookup: CDR1 SGHTA, CDR2 FQGTGA. The entire variable domain, with the rest obtained from reference TRBV7-3 and TRBJ2-6, is as follows: GAGVSQTPSNKVTEKGKYVELRCDPISGHTALYWYRQSLGQGPEFLIYFQGTGAADDSGLPNDRFFAVRPEGSVSTLKIQRTERGDSAVYLCASSLRTEAGANVLTFGAGSRLTVL.

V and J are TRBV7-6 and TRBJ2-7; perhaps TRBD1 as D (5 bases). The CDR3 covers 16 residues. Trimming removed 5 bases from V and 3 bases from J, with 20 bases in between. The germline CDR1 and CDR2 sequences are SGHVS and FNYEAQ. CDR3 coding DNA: TGTGCCAGCAGCCCAACTTCCGAGACAGCCAGCTACGAGCAGTACTTC. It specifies CASSPTSETASYEQYF.

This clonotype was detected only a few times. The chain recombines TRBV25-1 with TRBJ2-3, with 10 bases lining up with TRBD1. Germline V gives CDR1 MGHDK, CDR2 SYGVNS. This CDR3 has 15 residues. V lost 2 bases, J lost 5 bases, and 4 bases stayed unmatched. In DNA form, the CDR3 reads TGTGCCAGCAGTGAACGACAGGGGGCTAGAGATACGCAGTATTTT. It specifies CASSERQGARDTQYF.

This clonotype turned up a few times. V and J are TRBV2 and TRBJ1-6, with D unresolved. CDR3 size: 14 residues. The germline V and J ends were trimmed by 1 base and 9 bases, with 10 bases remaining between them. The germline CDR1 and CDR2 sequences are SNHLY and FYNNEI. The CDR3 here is CASSEGSLGSPLHF. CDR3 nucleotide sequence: TGTGCCAGCAGTGAAGGGTCCTTAGGTTCACCCCTCCACTTT.

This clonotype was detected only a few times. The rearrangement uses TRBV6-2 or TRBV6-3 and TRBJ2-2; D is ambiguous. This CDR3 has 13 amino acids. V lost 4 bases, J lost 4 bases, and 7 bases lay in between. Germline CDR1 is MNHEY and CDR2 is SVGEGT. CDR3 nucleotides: TGTGCCAGCAGTTTTGGCGTCACCGGGGAGCTGTTTTTT. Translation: CASSFGVTGELFF.

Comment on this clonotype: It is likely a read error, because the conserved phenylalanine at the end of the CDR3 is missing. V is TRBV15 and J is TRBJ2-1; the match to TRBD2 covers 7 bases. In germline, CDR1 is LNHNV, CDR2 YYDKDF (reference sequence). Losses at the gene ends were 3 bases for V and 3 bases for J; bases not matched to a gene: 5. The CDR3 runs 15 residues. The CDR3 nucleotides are TGTGCCACCAGCAGGTCTAGCGGAAACTACAATGAGCAGTTCCTC. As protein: CATSRSSGNYNEQFL.

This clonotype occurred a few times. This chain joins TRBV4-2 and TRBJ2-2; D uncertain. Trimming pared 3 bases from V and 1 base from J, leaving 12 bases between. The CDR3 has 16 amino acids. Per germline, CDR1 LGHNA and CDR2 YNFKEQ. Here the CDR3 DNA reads TGTGCCAGCAGCCAGGGTGGGCCATGGAACACCGGGGAGCTGTTTTTT. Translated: CASSQGGPWNTGELFF.

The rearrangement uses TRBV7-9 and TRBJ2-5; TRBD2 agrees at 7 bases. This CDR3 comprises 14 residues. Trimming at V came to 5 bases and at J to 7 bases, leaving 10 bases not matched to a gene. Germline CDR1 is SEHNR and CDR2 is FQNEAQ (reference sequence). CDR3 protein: CASSPDKGRGTQYF. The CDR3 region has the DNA TGTGCCAGCAGCCCCGACAAGGGGAGGGGGACCCAGTACTTC.

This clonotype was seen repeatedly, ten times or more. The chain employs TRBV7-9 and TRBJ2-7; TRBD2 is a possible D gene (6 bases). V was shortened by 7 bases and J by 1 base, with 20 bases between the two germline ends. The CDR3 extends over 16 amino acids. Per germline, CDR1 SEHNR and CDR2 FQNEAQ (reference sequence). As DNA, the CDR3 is TGTGCCAGCACCCCCCCGCAATTCGGGGGATCCTACGAGCAGTACTTC. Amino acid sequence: CASTPPQFGGSYEQYF.

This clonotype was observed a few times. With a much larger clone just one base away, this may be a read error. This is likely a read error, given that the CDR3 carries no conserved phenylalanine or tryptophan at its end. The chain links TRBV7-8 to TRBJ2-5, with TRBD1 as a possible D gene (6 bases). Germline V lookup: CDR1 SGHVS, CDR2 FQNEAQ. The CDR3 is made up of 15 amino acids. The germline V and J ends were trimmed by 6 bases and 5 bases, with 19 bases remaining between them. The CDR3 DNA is TGTGCCAGCAGTCTGGGCACAGGGTGGGATGAGACCCAGTACCTC. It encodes CASSLGTGWDETQYL.

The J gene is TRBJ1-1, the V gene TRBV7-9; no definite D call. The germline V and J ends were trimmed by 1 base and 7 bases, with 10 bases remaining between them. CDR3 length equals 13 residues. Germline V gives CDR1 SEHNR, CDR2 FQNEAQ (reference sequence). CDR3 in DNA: TGTGCCAGCAGCTTAGAACGGCTGGGTGAAGCTTTCTTT. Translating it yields CASSLERLGEAFF.

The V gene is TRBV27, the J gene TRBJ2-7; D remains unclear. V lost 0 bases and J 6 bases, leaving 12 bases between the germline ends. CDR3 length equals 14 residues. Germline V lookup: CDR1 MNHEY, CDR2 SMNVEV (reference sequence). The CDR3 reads CASSLSLGIGEQYF. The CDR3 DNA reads TGTGCCAGCAGTTTATCGCTAGGGATTGGCGAGCAGTACTTC.

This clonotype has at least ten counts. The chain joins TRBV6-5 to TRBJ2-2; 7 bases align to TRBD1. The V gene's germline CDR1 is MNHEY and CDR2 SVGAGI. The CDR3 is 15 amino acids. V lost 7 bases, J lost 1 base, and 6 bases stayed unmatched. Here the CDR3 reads CASTLRQGNTGELFF. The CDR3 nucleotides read TGTGCCAGCACTCTAAGACAGGGGAACACCGGGGAGCTGTTTTTT.

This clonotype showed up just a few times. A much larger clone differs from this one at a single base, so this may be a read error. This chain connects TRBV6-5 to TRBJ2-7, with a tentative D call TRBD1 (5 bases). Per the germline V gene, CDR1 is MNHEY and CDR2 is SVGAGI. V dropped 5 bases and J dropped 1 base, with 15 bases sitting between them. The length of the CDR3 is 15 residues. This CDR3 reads CASSEQADGSYEQYF. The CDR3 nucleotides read TGTGCCAGCAGTGAACAGGCGGACGGATCCTACGAGCAGTACTTC.

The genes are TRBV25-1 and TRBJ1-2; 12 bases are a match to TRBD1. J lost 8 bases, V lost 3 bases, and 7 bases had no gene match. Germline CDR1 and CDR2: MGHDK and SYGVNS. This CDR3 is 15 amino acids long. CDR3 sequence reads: CASSDGGQGAQGYTF. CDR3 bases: TGTGCCAGCAGTGATGGGGGACAGGGGGCGCAAGGCTACACCTTC.